This T cell receptor beta chain was documented in a study of memory CD4+ T cells and cytomegalovirus serostatus (dated by TCRdb to the late 2010s). Notes on the research overall: The cohort comprised about 33 healthy Belgian adults, 9 CMV seropositive and some 25 CMV seronegative. To replicate a published TCR-based CMV serostatus classifier, the researchers sequenced the CD4+ memory TCRbeta repertoires of a Belgian cohort whose cytomegalovirus serostatus was known. Results the study describes overall, beyond this receptor: Of under 200 previously reported CMV-associated TCRbeta sequences, about 62 appeared in the CD4+ memory repertoires, each in one to five individuals. The original-framework classifier achieved a median bootstrapped AUC of around 0.95 with a 95% CI of 0.76-1.00 on the Belgian cohort. For predicting CMV serostatus, the median bootstrapped AUC was approximately 0.95 using the original framework and approximately 0.91 using a US-trained random forest. Results were interpreted as suggesting that the CMV-associated TCR signature is largely present in the CD4+ memory repertoire. Only CD4+CD45RO+ memory cells were sequenced, unlike the original study, which covered naive and memory CD4+ and CD8+ populations.

A FACSAria II was used to sort memory CD4+ T cells, defined as single viable CD3+CD4+CD8-CD45RO+ cells. CMV serostatus was assessed using a Roche Elecsys assay, by which serum IgG against CMV pp150, pp28, p38 and p52 was detected. After thawing, total CD4+ T cells were enriched by positive selection with CD4 magnetic microbeads. The samples came from a different study that was designed specifically to examine the CD4+ T cell memory repertoire. Peripheral blood mononuclear cells were isolated and cryopreserved according to standard operating procedures, and serum was kept at -80 degrees C. CD3-PerCP (BW264/56), CD4-APC (RPA-T4), CD45RO-PE (UCHT1) and CD8-Pacific Orange (3B5) antibodies were used for staining, and non-viable cells were excluded with Sytox blue. V gives up 7 bases and J gives up 4 bases, and the segment between their germline ends measures 16 bases. The CDR3, from cysteine to phenylalanine, totals 14 residues. CDR3 DNA is the only sequence kept; it has 42 bases, read in frame from the first base. The germline V gene provides CDR1 MDHEN and CDR2 SYDVKM.

The Quick-DNA Microprep Kit was used to extract genomic DNA from the sorted cells. Amplification of TCRbeta DNA was done with the immunoSEQ hsTCRbeta kit, following the protocol from the manufacturer. An Illumina MiSeq instrument was used to sequence the TCRbeta libraries. The authors processed their data as follows. Removing out-of-frame sequences left roughly 2.4 million distinct TCRbeta sequences, an average of about 67,000 per individual. Each individual was scored by the count of fewer than 200 previously reported CMV-associated TCRbeta sequences and the total productive distinct TCRbeta count. A beta-binomial model was reimplemented in Python, and scikit-learn random forests with default parameters were trained on data from the US cohort. Classifier performance on the Belgian cohort was summarized as median AUC with percentile confidence intervals calculated over 10,000 bootstrap iterations. As stored in TCRdb, this immuneACCESS dataset retains in-frame rearrangements with V and J assigned. A fraction of the clones does not appear; measured against another copy, unresolved V genes explain less than half of the discrepancy, and the remainder lacks a known reason. Clone size and V and J calls were adopted from that table, with D and trimming inferred from the DNA. The sample table lists about 57,000 clones, around 85% of them with a count of one. The top ten hold 0.82% of the sample.

With regard to this clone: Its antigen target is currently unknown. Base qualities are missing; no much larger clone stands one base away.

The sequence is built from TRBV28 and TRBJ1-2; the D segment could be TRBD1, given 6 matching bases. Sequenced input: memory CD4+ T cells from blood. The TCR originated in an adult in good health and CMV-seronegative. For the CDR3, the sequence is CASKTGGSGYGYTF. The sequenced DNA: TGTGCCAGCAAGACGGGGGGCTCGGGCTATGGCTACACCTTC.